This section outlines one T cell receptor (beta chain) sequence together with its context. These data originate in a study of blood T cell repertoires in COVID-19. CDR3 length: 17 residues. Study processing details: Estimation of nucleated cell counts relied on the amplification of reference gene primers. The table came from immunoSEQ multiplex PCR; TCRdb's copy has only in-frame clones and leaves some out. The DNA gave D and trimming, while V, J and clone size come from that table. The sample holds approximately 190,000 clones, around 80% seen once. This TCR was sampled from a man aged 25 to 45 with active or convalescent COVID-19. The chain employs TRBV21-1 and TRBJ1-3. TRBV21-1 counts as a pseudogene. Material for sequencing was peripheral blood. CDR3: CASSKASRPILGNTIYF. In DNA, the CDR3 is TGTGCCAGCAGCAAAGCCTCGCGGCCGATTTTAGGAAACACCATATATTTT.